A single sample is the source of the 32 T cell receptor beta chains below, sequenced in a study of blood T cell repertoires in COVID-19. Using immunoSEQ multiplex PCR, the repertoire was profiled, and TCRdb retains in-frame clones only, with some absent. The sample lists approximately 440,000 clones, 70% to 90% occurring once. Sequencing was performed on peripheral blood. The receptors originated from a woman in her forties or fifties with COVID-19, enrolled during active disease.

The chain couples TRBV18 to TRBJ1-1; D call uncertain. The CDR3 contains 16 residues. In germline, CDR1 is KGHSH, CDR2 LQKENI. Trimming removed 1 base from V and 1 base from J, with 13 bases in between. The CDR3 coding sequence is TGTGCCAGCTCACCACGTCCCCTCGAGGGGAACACTGAAGCTTTCTTT. Encoded protein: CASSPRPLEGNTEAFF.

V is TRBV28 and J is TRBJ1-2; 7 bases map to TRBD1. The V gene's germline CDR1 is MDHEN and CDR2 SYDVKM. The junction had 12 bases not matched to a gene; V was cut back by 8 bases and J by 3 bases. The CDR3 runs 15 residues. The CDR3 loop reads CASGGPRQGDYGYTF. The CDR3 region has the DNA TGTGCCAGCGGGGGACCTCGCCAGGGGGACTATGGCTACACCTTC.

This chain uses TRBV24-1 with TRBJ2-1; TRBD2 agrees at 9 bases. Trimming at V came to 0 bases and at J to 9 bases, leaving 11 bases not matched to a gene. There are 17 residues in the CDR3. Germline lookup yields CDR1 KGHDR and CDR2 SFDVKD. The CDR3 nucleotides are TGTGCCACCAGTGATTTGGGCGGGAGGGGCGCCGGCGGTGAGCAGTTCTTC. This gives the protein CATSDLGGRGAGGEQFF.

This chain connects TRBV2 to TRBJ1-2, with 8 bases identical to TRBD1. Trimming removed 2 bases from V and 8 bases from J; junction bases left unmatched: 10. The CDR3 is 15 residues long. The germline gives CDR1 SNHLY, CDR2 FYNNEI. CDR3 region: CASSERQQGAGGYTF. CDR3 DNA: TGTGCCAGCAGTGAAAGACAGCAGGGGGCCGGGGGCTACACCTTC. Drawing the rest from reference TRBV2 and TRBJ1-2, the complete variable domain is EPEVTQTPSHQVTQMGQEVILRCVPISNHLYFYWYRQILGQKVEFLVSFYNNEISEKSEIFDDQFSVERPDGSNFTLKIRSTKLEDSAMYFCASSERQQGAGGYTFGSGTRLTVV.

The rearrangement uses TRBV16 and TRBJ1-5; 10 nucleotides match TRBD1. The CDR3 length is 19 residues. V lost 2 bases and J lost 4; bases outside the gene matches: 14. CDR1 is KGHSY and CDR2 is FQNENV in the germline V gene. CDR3 residues: CASSQLKRDRGRVNQPQHF. CDR3 DNA: TGTGCCAGCAGCCAACTTAAAAGAGACAGGGGGCGCGTAAATCAGCCCCAGCATTTT.

This chain joins TRBV5-4 and TRBJ2-1; the D gene is possibly TRBD2 (5 bases). The CDR3 length is 14 residues. Between the trimmed V and J ends, which lost 4 bases and 3 bases, there was a span of 11 bases. Germline assignment: CDR1 SGHNT and CDR2 YYREEE (reference sequence). Here the CDR3 reads CASSPAGGYNEQFF. The DNA of the CDR3 is TGTGCCAGCAGCCCCGCGGGCGGCTACAATGAGCAGTTCTTC.

Only a few counts were recorded for this clone. This chain uses TRBV5-4 with TRBJ1-1, with TRBD1 as a possible D gene (5 bases). V lost 5 bases and J lost 2, with 13 bases in between. Looked up from germline, CDR1 is SGHNT and CDR2 is YYREEE (reference sequence). This CDR3 region has 14 residues. As DNA, the CDR3 is TGTGCCAGCAGGGGGCGAGCCCAAAACACTGAAGCTTTCTTT. This gives the protein CASRGRAQNTEAFF.

This chain uses TRBV5-1 with TRBJ2-7; 9 nucleotides agree with TRBD1. Germline CDR1 reads SGHRS; CDR2 reads YFSETQ. V lost 3 bases to trimming and J lost 0 bases; unmatched junction nucleotides: 4. The CDR3 runs to 15 residues. The CDR3 DNA sequence: TGCGCCAGCAGCTCCGGGACAGGGTTCTCCTACGAGCAGTACTTC. Its protein is CASSSGTGFSYEQYF.

The chain uses TRBV2 and TRBJ2-7; perhaps TRBD1 as D (6 bases). V lost 6 bases to trimming and J lost 4 bases, with 13 bases between them. Germline V gives CDR1 SNHLY, CDR2 FYNNEI. The CDR3 is 13 amino acids. The CDR3 DNA follows: TGTGCCAGCAGCCAGGGGCTCCTGTACGAGCAGTACTTC. Protein: CASSQGLLYEQYF.

On this clone: Different DNA sequences within this sample yield the same CDR3. The J gene is TRBJ1-4, the V gene TRBV6-1; D remains ambiguous. Germline CDR1 MNHNS, CDR2 SASEGT. The CDR3 runs to 13 residues. V was shortened by 1 base and J by 8 bases, with 8 bases between the two germline ends. The chain's CDR3 is CASSEGRGEKLFF. CDR3 nucleotides: TGTGCCAGCAGTGAAGGGAGAGGGGAAAAACTGTTTTTT.

The chain uses TRBV5-6 and TRBJ1-2; 12 bases line up with TRBD1. The CDR3 is made up of 16 amino acids. Germline V lookup: CDR1 SGHDT, CDR2 YYEEEE. J gave up 3 bases and V 4 bases, and 7 bases lay outside the gene matches. CDR3 DNA: TGTGCCAGCAGCCAACGGGACAGGGGGCTGTACTATGGCTACACCTTC. Amino acids: CASSQRDRGLYYGYTF.

This rearrangement joins TRBV7-8 to TRBJ2-7; D may be TRBD1 (6 bases). The CDR3 runs 13 residues. Trimming took 1 base from V and 3 from J, leaving 7 bases between them. The germline CDR1 and CDR2 sequences are SGHVS and FQNEAQ. CDR3 loop: CASSLEGGYEQYF. The CDR3 bases are TGTGCCAGCAGCTTAGAAGGGGGCTACGAGCAGTACTTC.

This sequence joins TRBV2 and TRBJ1-6; D gene unclear. Deletions cut 4 bases from V and 0 bases from J, with 10 bases between. There are 16 residues in the CDR3. The V gene's germline CDR1 is SNHLY and CDR2 FYNNEI. CDR3 in amino acids: CASSGPGSSYNSPLHF. In nucleotides, the CDR3 is TGTGCCAGCAGTGGTCCGGGGAGCTCCTATAATTCACCCCTCCACTTT.

The rearrangement uses TRBV3-1 (or the pseudogene TRBV3-2) and TRBJ2-5, with unresolved D. Between the trimmed V and J ends, which lost 4 bases and 2 bases, there was a span of 11 bases. Germline loops: CDR1 LGHDT, CDR2 YNNKEL (reference sequence). The CDR3 contains 14 residues. The CDR3 protein is CASSRSTPQETQYF. The CDR3 nucleotides are TGTGCCAGCAGCCGCTCGACTCCGCAAGAGACCCAGTACTTC.

The V call is TRBV7-8, the J call TRBJ1-1; no clear D. V lost 3 bases and J 5 bases, leaving 19 bases between the germline ends. The CDR3 spans 16 residues. The germline V gene has CDR1 SGHVS and CDR2 FQNEAQ. The CDR3 spells CASSFYPGRGGTEAFF. CDR3 sequence (DNA): TGTGCCAGCAGCTTTTACCCCGGCCGGGGAGGAACTGAAGCTTTCTTT.

The chain joins TRBV7-8 to TRBJ1-1, with 7 positions matching TRBD1. The length of the CDR3 is 14 residues. CDR1 and CDR2 (germline): SGHVS, FQNEAQ. J lost 1 base, V lost 4 bases, and 3 bases had no gene match. The CDR3 nucleotides read TGTGCCAGCAGCTGGGGGACAGCGAACACTGAAGCTTTCTTT. Encoded protein: CASSWGTANTEAFF.

The chain employs TRBV7-9 and TRBJ1-1, with 7 bases fitting TRBD1. CDR3 length: 16 amino acids. The trim removed 5 bases at V and 1 base at J, leaving 10 bases unmatched. Germline CDR1 is SEHNR and CDR2 is FQNEAQ (reference sequence). CDR3 in amino acids: CASSPRRTGWNTEAFF. The CDR3 nucleotides read TGTGCCAGCAGCCCCCGTCGGACAGGCTGGAACACTGAAGCTTTCTTT.

This clone has only one observation. The J gene is TRBJ1-2, the V gene TRBV5-4; D is ambiguous. In germline, CDR1 is SGHNT, CDR2 YYREEE (reference sequence). There are 15 residues in the CDR3. Trimming shortened V by 0 bases and J by 3 bases, and 12 bases separated the two germline ends. Here the CDR3 reads CASSLALAGDYGYTF. CDR3 coding DNA: TGTGCCAGCAGCTTGGCATTGGCGGGTGACTATGGCTACACCTTC.

This chain connects TRBV7-2 to TRBJ1-1; TRBD1 is a possible D gene (5 bases). V lost 4 bases and J lost 3, with 9 bases in between. Germline CDR1 SGHTA, CDR2 FQGNSA. The CDR3 is 13 residues long. The CDR3, as DNA: TGTGCCAGCAGCTACCAACAGGACACTGAAGCTTTCTTT. Translating gives CASSYQQDTEAFF.

V is TRBV9 and J is TRBJ2-3; 11 nucleotides align to TRBD1. Trimming took 3 bases from V and 7 from J; bases not matched to a gene: 7. The CDR3 is made up of 15 amino acids. Germline V gene lookup returns CDR1 SGDLS and CDR2 YYNGEE. This chain's CDR3 is CASSAPDRGHYTQYF. CDR3 bases: TGTGCCAGCAGCGCCCCGGACAGGGGGCATTATACGCAGTATTTT.

The V and J genes are TRBV6-5 and TRBJ1-1; TRBD1 is a possible D gene (6 bases). The CDR3 contains 13 residues. V was pared by 10 bases and J by 2 bases, with 14 bases between. Germline V gives CDR1 MNHEY, CDR2 SVGAGI. CDR3 nucleotides: TGTGCCACCGAGAGGGGGGGAAACACTGAAGCTTTCTTT. The encoded protein is CATERGGNTEAFF.

In regard to this clone: The junction shows a germline mismatch at one end, possibly a read error. This CDR3 is also generated by other DNA sequences in the sample. The genes are TRBV11-3 and TRBJ1-3; possibly TRBD1 for D (5 bases). Looked up from germline, CDR1 is SGHNT and CDR2 is YENEEA. CDR3 length: 14 amino acids. This CDR3 is CASSFGTLGNTIYF. In DNA form, the CDR3 reads TGTGCCAGCAGCTTCGGGACTTTGGGAAACACTATATATTTT.

The chain employs TRBV6-5 and TRBJ1-2; D perhaps matches TRBD1 (6 bases). Germline CDR1 is MNHEY and CDR2 is SVGAGI. This CDR3 has 14 amino acids. Trimming took off 7 bases at V and 5 bases at J, with 17 bases between the two ends. Written as DNA, the CDR3 is TGTGCCAGCATGACAACCGGGACAACTTATGGCTACACCTTC. This sequence encodes CASMTTGTTYGYTF.

This clone is a singleton in its sample. The chain carries TRBV11-2 and TRBJ2-3, with D possibly being TRBD1 (6 bases). Germline loops: CDR1 SGHAT, CDR2 FQNNGV. The CDR3 extends over 15 amino acids. Trimming stripped 1 base from V and 4 bases from J, with 12 bases between. The CDR3 protein is CASSLGGSGADTQYF. Here the CDR3 DNA reads TGTGCCAGCAGCTTAGGAGGTTCAGGGGCAGATACGCAGTATTTT.

Remarks on this clone: Other DNA sequences from this sample encode an identical CDR3 as well. The genes are TRBV20-1 and TRBJ1-2; D gene ambiguous. This CDR3 spans 11 amino acids. Trimming cost V 5 bases and J 4 bases, with 8 bases left between them. Germline V CDR1 and CDR2: DFQATT, SNEGSKA (reference sequence). The CDR3 DNA is TGCAGTGCTGGTTCGAGCTATGGCTACACCTTC. Protein: CSAGSSYGYTF.

This rearrangement joins TRBV2 to TRBJ1-2, with D possibly being TRBD1 (5 bases). This CDR3 is built from 14 residues. The V gene lost 1 base and the J gene lost 6 bases, with 12 bases spanning the gap. Germline CDR1 SNHLY, CDR2 FYNNEI. The CDR3 nucleotides read TGTGCCAGCAGTGAAGACGGGGGAGAACATGGCTACACCTTC. This codes for CASSEDGGEHGYTF.

The chain combines TRBV30 with TRBJ2-7, with a possible D match to TRBD2 (6 bases). This CDR3 is 12 amino acids long. Per germline, CDR1 GTSNPN and CDR2 SVGIG (reference sequence). CDR3 DNA: TGTGCTGGGCGGGACCTAACCTACGAGCAGTACTTC. Translation: CAGRDLTYEQYF.

In this sample, this clone turned up a few times. The chain has TRBV19 and TRBJ1-1; 7 nucleotides match TRBD1. Per germline, CDR1 LNHDA and CDR2 SQIVND (reference sequence). The CDR3 runs to 14 residues. With V trimmed by 3 bases and J by 4 bases, 5 bases remained unmatched. In nucleotides, the CDR3 is TGTGCCAGTAGTATTCGGGACAGTCCCACTGAAGCTTTCTTT. It codes for CASSIRDSPTEAFF.

The rearrangement links TRBV30 to TRBJ2-7; no firm D call. The V gene's germline CDR1 is GTSNPN and CDR2 SVGIG (reference sequence). Trimming stripped 2 bases from V and 3 bases from J, with 14 bases between. This CDR3 contains 14 residues. CDR3 DNA sequence: TGTGCCTGGAGTTTCCGTCGGAGAAGCTACGAGCAGTACTTC. Its protein is CAWSFRRRSYEQYF.

The chain carries TRBV18 and TRBJ1-1; maybe TRBD1 (6 bases). Trimming shortened V by 4 bases and J by 6 bases, and 15 bases separated the two germline ends. CDR1 is KGHSH and CDR2 is LQKENI in the germline V gene. The CDR3 extends over 14 amino acids. CDR3 sequence (DNA): TGTGCCAGCTCACTCTCCACAGGGTACGCTGAAGCTTTCTTT. Its protein is CASSLSTGYAEAFF.

V usage is TRBV5-1 and J usage is TRBJ1-4, with a weak D call TRBD1 (6 bases). Trimming pared 3 bases from V and 1 base from J, leaving 10 bases between. CDR3 size: 15 residues. Germline V gene lookup returns CDR1 SGHRS and CDR2 YFSETQ. In DNA form, the CDR3 reads TGCGCCAGCAGCTCTAAGGGACAAACTAATGAAAAACTGTTTTTT. Translated, it gives CASSSKGQTNEKLFF. The whole variable domain, filled in from reference TRBV5-1 and TRBJ1-4, reads KAGVTQTPRYLIKTRGQQVTLSCSPISGHRSVSWYQQTPGQGLQFLFEYFSETQRNKGNFPGRFSGRQFSNSRSEMNVSTLELGDSALYLCASSSKGQTNEKLFFGSGTQLSVL.

V gene TRBV7-2 combines with J gene TRBJ1-5; the D gene is possibly TRBD1 (5 bases). The CDR3 has 16 amino acids. V lost 8 bases to trimming and J lost 3 bases, with 20 bases between them. CDR1 is SGHTA, CDR2 FQGNSA, per germline. The CDR3: CASRWGGQGFNQPQHF. The CDR3 DNA reads TGTGCCAGCCGATGGGGAGGGCAGGGCTTCAATCAGCCCCAGCATTTT.